The 5 T cell receptor beta chains below all came from one sample that was sequenced in a study of persistence of HIV-infected CD4 T cells. These receptors have no identified antigens. The stimulus was lysate of CMV-infected fibroblasts, about 11 ug/mL. CD40L-negative CD69-negative CD45RO-high memory CD4+ T cells were sorted as populations depleted of antigen-responding cells. This was the immunoSEQ version 4 assay in survey mode. Sequenced by immunoSEQ multiplex PCR; TCRdb stores in-frame clones only, minus some. This table holds about 48,000 clones, around 75% found once. Specimen: CD4+ T cells sorted from PBMCs after roughly 20-hour stimulation, collected from a patient who received antiretroviral therapy. These receptor sequences come from an adult man with HIV who was CMV-seropositive.

The CDR3 DNA reads as TGTGCCACCAGCAGTGAGGGGGGCGGCTATGGCTACACCTTC. It yields the protein CATSSEGGGYGYTF. The rearrangement joins TRBV15 to TRBJ1-2; D is perhaps TRBD1 (6 bases). Germline values: CDR1 LNHNV, CDR2 YYDKDF (reference sequence). This CDR3 spans 14 amino acids. V was clipped by 3 bases and J by 4 bases, with 12 bases between them. Full variable domain (outside the CDR3, taken from reference TRBV15 and TRBJ1-2): DAMVIQNPRYQVTQFGKPVTLSCSQTLNHNVMYWYQQKSSQAPKLLFHYYDKDFNNEADTPDNFQSRRPNTSFCFLDIRSPGLGDTAMYLCATSSEGGGYGYTFGSGTRLTVV.

V and J are TRBV30 and TRBJ1-5; tentative D call: TRBD1 (5 bases). The CDR3 covers 14 residues. CDR1 and CDR2 (germline): GTSNPN, SVGIG (reference sequence). V was trimmed by 1 base and J by 7 bases, leaving 14 bases between them. CDR3 residues: CAWSDSGRRQPQHF. DNA for the CDR3: TGTGCCTGGAGTGACTCAGGGCGTAGGCAGCCCCAGCATTTT. Combining the CDR3 with reference TRBV30 and TRBJ1-5 gives the whole variable domain SQTIHQWPATLVQPVGSPLSLECTVEGTSNPNLYWYRQAAGRGLQLLFYSVGIGQISSEVPQNLSASRPQDRQFILSSKKLLLSDSGFYLCAWSDSGRRQPQHFGDGTRLSIL.

The J gene is TRBJ2-5, the V gene TRBV6-5; the match to TRBD2 covers 11 bases. Germline values: CDR1 MNHEY, CDR2 SVGAGI. Losses at the gene ends were 7 bases for V and 3 bases for J; bases not matched to a gene: 4. The CDR3 runs 14 residues. Written as DNA, the CDR3 is TGTGCCAGCAAATTTAGCGGGAGGGAAGAGACCCAGTACTTC. Protein: CASKFSGREETQYF.

V gene TRBV19 combines with J gene TRBJ2-2; D possibly uses TRBD1 or TRBD2 (5 bases each). The CDR3 runs to 14 residues. CDR1 LNHDA and CDR2 SQIVND come from the germline V gene (reference sequence). V was trimmed by 9 bases and J by 3 bases, leaving 14 bases between them. The CDR3 DNA sequence: TGTGCCAGCGCCCAGGGACGGGACACCGGGGAGCTGTTTTTT. Protein product: CASAQGRDTGELFF. Full variable domain (remainder filled in from reference TRBV19 and TRBJ2-2): DGGITQSPKYLFRKEGQNVTLSCEQNLNHDAMYWYRQDPGQGLRLIYYSQIVNDFQKGDIAEGYSVSREKKESFPLTVTSAQKNPTAFYLCASAQGRDTGELFFGEGSRLTVL.

The chain is built from TRBV30 and TRBJ2-1; 8 bases align to TRBD2. The trim removed 4 bases at V and 9 bases at J, leaving 8 bases unmatched. CDR3 length: 13 amino acids. Germline V gene lookup returns CDR1 GTSNPN and CDR2 SVGIG (reference sequence). The CDR3 loop is CAWTAGGIREQFF. The CDR3 region has the DNA TGTGCCTGGACGGCGGGAGGAATTCGTGAGCAGTTCTTC.